This TCR beta chain was identified during a study of human T cells and chemical hapten exposure. Across the study: Diphenylcyclopropenone doses were given weekly to the scalps of patients across the roughly 23-week study.

This clonotype has a count of ten or more. Its antigen is unknown. TCRdb itself ran the RACE reads through MiXCR, one entry per CDR3 protein. In the table there are approximately 340,000 distinct CDR3 sequences, around 6.9% of which are singletons. Study-level findings and limits: Once DPC sensitization occurred, TCRs above 1 in 1000 frequency showed no change. Significantly greater numbers of large CDR3 similarity clusters came from expanded TCRs than from controls.

This CDR3 is built from 13 residues. CDR1 and CDR2 from the germline V gene are LGHNA and YSLEER. The V and J ends lost 0 bases and 10 bases respectively, with 12 bases between them. The time point: patch test 1, 2 weeks after DPC sensitization. Documented treatment: therapeutic diphenylcyclopropenone sensitization with weekly scalp DPC. Every donor had alopecia and was 18 to 70 years old; all were suitable for DPC. Sequencing used whole blood, obtained in connection with sensitization to the hapten diphenylcyclopropenone (DPC). The receptor was isolated from a young woman with alopecia areata. Some clones in this sample may be carry-over from other donors' samples. The V gene is TRBV4-3, the J gene TRBJ1-1; D is ambiguous. The DNA of the CDR3 is TGCGCCAGCAGCCAAGATCCAGCCCGGGTAGCTTTCTTT. As protein: CASSQDPARVAFF.